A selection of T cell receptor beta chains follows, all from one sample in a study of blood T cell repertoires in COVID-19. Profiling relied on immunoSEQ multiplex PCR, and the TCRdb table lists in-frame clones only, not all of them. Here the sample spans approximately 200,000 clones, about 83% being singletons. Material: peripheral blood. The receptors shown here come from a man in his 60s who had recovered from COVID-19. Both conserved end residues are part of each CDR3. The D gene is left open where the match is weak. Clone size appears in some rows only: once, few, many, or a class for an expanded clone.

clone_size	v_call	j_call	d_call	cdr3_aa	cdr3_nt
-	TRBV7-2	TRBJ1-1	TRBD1	CASSLTGFSTEAFF	TGTGCCAGCAGCCTGACAGGGTTTAGCACTGAAGCTTTCTTT
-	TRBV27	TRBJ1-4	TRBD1	CASSFKGQGEKLFF	TGTGCCAGCAGTTTCAAGGGACAGGGGGAAAAACTGTTTTTT
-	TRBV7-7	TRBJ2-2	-	CASRSTVANTGELFF	TGTGCCAGCAGGTCGACAGTGGCGAACACCGGGGAGCTGTTTTTT
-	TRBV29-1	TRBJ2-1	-	CSVRVQGEGYNEQFF	TGCAGCGTCCGTGTCCAAGGAGAAGGCTACAATGAGCAGTTCTTC
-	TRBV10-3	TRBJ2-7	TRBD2	CAISESNTLAGFYEQYF	TGTGCCATCAGTGAGTCGAATACCCTAGCGGGATTCTACGAGCAGTACTTC
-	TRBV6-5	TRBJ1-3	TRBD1	CASSPGQGNTIYF	TGTGCCAGCAGTCCGGGACAGGGGAACACCATATATTTT
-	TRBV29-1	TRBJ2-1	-	CSVGGSGYPNNEQFF	TGCAGCGTTGGGGGTAGCGGATACCCCAACAATGAGCAGTTCTTC
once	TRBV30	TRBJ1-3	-	CASAPSGNTIYF	TGTGCCTCGGCCCCGTCGGGGAACACCATATATTTT
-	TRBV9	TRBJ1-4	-	CASSVAPATNEKLFF	TGTGCCAGCAGCGTAGCCCCTGCAACTAATGAAAAACTGTTTTTT
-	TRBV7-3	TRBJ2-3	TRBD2	CASREGGTDTQYF	TGTGCCAGCCGGGAGGGAGGAACAGATACGCAGTATTTT